These 24 T cell receptor beta chains were all obtained from the same sample, sequenced in a study of spatial heterogeneity in lung cancer. The time point here: sample taken at primary tumor resection. Frozen PBMC, nontumor lung or tumor provided whole RNA, which was sequenced unsorted. TCRdb independently ran MiXCR on the 5' RACE reads; one entry per CDR3 protein. The sample lists thousands of distinct CDR3 sequences, around half occurring once. This specimen was PBMCs, taken at surgery. The source is a female donor with early-stage non-small cell lung cancer.

Worth noting for this clonotype: Being off target in a library aimed at alpha chains, this beta chain has a size of little meaning. This chain links TRBV7-2 with TRBJ2-2; D ambiguous. Germline V CDR1 and CDR2: SGHTA, FQGNSA. Between the trimmed V and J ends, which lost 4 bases and 8 bases, there was a span of 11 bases. The CDR3 covers 13 residues. The CDR3 DNA reads TGTGCCAGCAGCTCCCCAGGATCGGGGGAGCTGTTTTTT. Its protein is CASSSPGSGELFF.

Of note for this clonotype: This beta chain lies outside the target of a library built for alpha chains; its clone size means little. This chain links TRBV5-4 with TRBJ2-3; TRBD2 agrees at 11 bases. V was clipped by 0 bases and J by 5 bases; unmatched bases: 5. Germline-derived CDR1 and CDR2 are SGHNT and YYREEE (reference sequence). The CDR3 sequence is 16 residues long. The DNA of the CDR3 is TGTGCCAGCAGCTTGGCGAGGGGACTAGCGGTAGATACGCAGTATTTT. The encoded protein is CASSLARGLAVDTQYF.

Of note for this clonotype: With the library built for alpha chains, this beta chain is off target and its frequency is not meaningful. The chain carries TRBV20-1 and TRBJ2-6; 7 nucleotides align to TRBD2. The V gene's germline CDR1 is DFQATT and CDR2 SNEGSKA (reference sequence). CDR3 size: 14 residues. V shed 5 bases, J shed 2 bases, and the junction held 3 bases outside the gene matches. The CDR3 DNA follows: TGCAGTGCTCCCGGGGGGACTGGGGCCAACGTCCTGACTTTC. This sequence encodes CSAPGGTGANVLTF.

This clonotype was found a few times. Because the library targeted alpha chains, this beta chain is an off-target read whose size means little. This rearrangement joins TRBV28 to TRBJ2-5; the D gene is possibly TRBD2 (6 bases). CDR3 length: 15 amino acids. Per the germline V gene, CDR1 is MDHEN and CDR2 is SYDVKM. The V end was cut by 9 bases, the J end by 0 bases, with 17 bases between. The DNA for the CDR3 is TGTGCCAGAGGGATGTCGGGAGCATACCAAGAGACCCAGTACTTC. Translation gives CARGMSGAYQETQYF. Supplemented by reference TRBV28 and TRBJ2-5, the full variable domain reads DVKVTQSSRYLVKRTGEKVFLECVQDMDHENMFWYRQDPGLGLRLIYFSYDVKMKEKGDIPEGYSVSREKKERFSLILESASTNQTSMYLCARGMSGAYQETQYFGPGTRLLVL.

Remarks on this clonotype: This beta chain lies outside the target of a library built for alpha chains; its clone size means little. The chain is built from TRBV7-9 and TRBJ2-3, with unresolved D. Trimming removed 5 bases from V and 2 bases from J, with 8 bases in between. This CDR3 region has 13 residues. Germline V lookup: CDR1 SEHNR, CDR2 FQNEAQ (reference sequence). The DNA of the CDR3 is TGTGCCAGCAGCCACGGGTCCACAGATACGCAGTATTTT. Protein sequence: CASSHGSTDTQYF. Looking up the rest from reference TRBV7-9 and TRBJ2-3 gives the full variable domain: DTGVSQNPRHKITKRGQNVTFRCDPISEHNRLYWYRQTLGQGPEFLTYFQNEAQLEKSRLLSDRFSAERPKGSFSTLEIQRTEQGDSAMYLCASSHGSTDTQYFGPGTRLTVL.

Regarding this clonotype: Found in a library prepared for alpha chains, this beta chain is an off-target read, and its abundance has little meaning. The chain has TRBV27 and TRBJ2-1; 12 nucleotides align to TRBD2. Germline loops: CDR1 MNHEY, CDR2 SMNVEV (reference sequence). J lost 3 bases, V lost 7 bases, and 4 bases had no gene match. The CDR3 totals 15 residues. The CDR3 bases are TGTGCCAGCACCAGACTAGCGGGAGTCTACAATGAGCAGTTCTTC. Translating gives CASTRLAGVYNEQFF.

Turning to this clonotype: This beta chain represents an off-target read in a library built for alpha chains; its size is of limited meaning. In nucleotides, the CDR3 is TGCAGCGTTGAAGTCCTAAACACCGGGGAGCTGTTTTTT. Encoded protein: CSVEVLNTGELFF. The rearrangement links TRBV29-1 to TRBJ2-2; D is unresolved. CDR1 is SQVTM and CDR2 is ANQGSEA in the germline V gene. Trimming cost V 1 base and J 2 bases, with 5 bases left between them. This CDR3 comprises 13 residues.

With regard to this clonotype: This beta chain appears as a stray read in a library generated for alpha chains; its size is not informative. The rearrangement uses TRBV3-1 and TRBJ2-2; 8 bases align to TRBD1. Germline-derived CDR1 and CDR2 are LGHDT and YNNKEL (reference sequence). CDR3 length equals 14 residues. With V trimmed by 4 bases and J by 5 bases, 3 bases remained unmatched. CDR3 amino acids: CASSPTGGTGELFF. DNA for the CDR3: TGTGCCAGCAGCCCAACAGGGGGTACCGGGGAGCTGTTTTTT.

This clonotype has a handful of counts. This beta chain lies outside the target of a library built for alpha chains; its clone size means little. The chain is built from TRBV3-2 and TRBJ2-3; the tabulated D call, TRBD2, remains unverified against the DNA. TRBV3-2 is annotated as a pseudogene. The CDR3 runs 17 residues. This chain's CDR3 is CASSQDGTSGSTDTQYF. The CDR3 DNA is TGTGCCAGCAGCCAAGATGGGACTAGCGGGAGCACAGATACGCAGTATTTT.

A word on this clonotype: Since it is a stray read in a library aimed at alpha chains, this beta chain has a size that is not meaningful. The gene calls are TRBV7-2 and TRBJ2-7; D uncertain. CDR3 size: 13 residues. Looked up from germline, CDR1 is SGHTA and CDR2 is FQGNSA. The ends were cut back, 0 bases at V and 6 bases at J, with 9 bases in the middle. CDR3 bases: TGTGCCAGCAGCTTAGCCCCTCCCTCCGAGCAGTACTTC. Its protein product is CASSLAPPSEQYF.

About this clonotype itself: The library was prepared for alpha chains; this beta chain is a stray read, so its frequency means little. The V gene is TRBV7-9, the J gene TRBJ2-5, with D possibly TRBD2 on 6 matching bases. The germline CDR1 and CDR2 sequences are SEHNR and FQNEAQ (reference sequence). The CDR3 totals 16 residues. V lost 0 bases, J lost 4 bases, and 15 bases lay in between. This CDR3 reads CASSLARMMGGETQYF. The CDR3 DNA follows: TGTGCCAGCAGCTTAGCGCGGATGATGGGGGGAGAGACCCAGTACTTC.

A word on this clonotype: This beta chain is a stray read from a library made for alpha chains; its abundance is not meaningful. CDR3 protein: CASSRGDSGMTDTQYF. For the CDR3, the DNA is TGTGCCAGCAGCCGAGGGGACTCAGGGATGACAGATACGCAGTATTTT. This chain uses TRBV28 with TRBJ2-3; TRBD2 is a possible D gene (6 bases). The V gene's germline CDR1 is MDHEN and CDR2 SYDVKM. This CDR3 has 16 residues. Trimming took 6 bases from V and 3 from J, leaving 19 bases between them.

A few counts support this clonotype. This beta chain lies outside the target of a library built for alpha chains; its clone size means little. The J gene is TRBJ2-5, the V gene TRBV14, with 8 bases aligning to TRBD2. The CDR3 is made up of 17 amino acids. Germline-derived CDR1 and CDR2 are SGHDN and FVKESK. J was trimmed by 4 bases and V by 2 bases; bases with no gene match: 12. In DNA form, the CDR3 reads TGTGCCAGCAGCCAATTTACTAGCGGTTTAGGTGGAGAGACCCAGTACTTC. It codes for CASSQFTSGLGGETQYF.

This clonotype has more than one count but fewer than ten. This beta chain is an unintended read in a library built for alpha chains; its size means little. This chain links TRBV2 with TRBJ2-2; D is undetermined. CDR1 SNHLY and CDR2 FYNNEI come from the germline V gene. Trimming cost V 6 bases and J 9 bases, with 8 bases left between them. This CDR3 has 11 amino acids. CDR3 bases: TGTGCCAGCAGCCCCCAGCGGGAGCTGTTTTTT. It yields the protein CASSPQRELFF.

As concerns this clonotype: This beta chain appears as a stray read in a library generated for alpha chains; its size is not informative. The rearrangement uses TRBV28 and TRBJ2-7; 8 bases align to TRBD1. V gave up 3 bases and J gave up 5 bases; unmatched junction bases: 6. The V gene's germline CDR1 is MDHEN and CDR2 SYDVKM. CDR3 length equals 14 residues. CDR3 amino acids: CASSFRRGRNEQYF. The CDR3 nucleotides read TGTGCCAGCAGTTTTCGCAGGGGGCGCAACGAGCAGTACTTC.

Regarding this clonotype: This beta chain came through as a stray read in a library set up for alpha chains, and its size says little. This sequence joins TRBV24-1 and TRBJ2-2; 12 bases match TRBD1. V lost 7 bases, J lost 7 bases, and 3 bases stayed unmatched. This CDR3 contains 14 residues. The germline gives CDR1 KGHDR, CDR2 SFDVKD. DNA for the CDR3: TGTGCCACCAGAGGGACAGGGGGCTTCGGGGAGCTGTTTTTT. Amino acid sequence: CATRGTGGFGELFF.

As for this clonotype: Found in a library prepared for alpha chains, this beta chain is an off-target read, and its abundance has little meaning. This rearrangement joins TRBV20-1 to TRBJ2-1; TRBD2 matches at 13 bases. The CDR3 runs 16 residues. Trimming cost V 2 bases and J 8 bases; bases outside gene matches: 9. Germline V gives CDR1 DFQATT, CDR2 SNEGSKA (reference sequence). CDR3 sequence (DNA): TGCAGTGCTAGACCTCGGACTAGCGGGAGTTTGGATGAGCAGTTCTTC. It specifies CSARPRTSGSLDEQFF.

In the case of this clonotype: Because this beta chain is a stray read in a library intended to capture alpha chains, its abundance should not be given much weight. The V and J genes are TRBV7-2 and TRBJ2-1, with 9 bases that match TRBD2. J lost 4 bases, V lost 2 bases, and 6 bases had no gene match. From germline, CDR1 is SGHTA and CDR2 FQGNSA. The CDR3 is 16 residues long. Here the CDR3 reads CASSLSLAGIYNEQFF. In nucleotides, the CDR3 is TGTGCCAGCAGCTTATCGCTAGCGGGGATATACAATGAGCAGTTCTTC.

This clonotype has just a few counts. This beta chain is an unintended read in a library built for alpha chains; its size means little. The chain combines TRBV6-5 with TRBJ2-2; TRBD2 might be the D (5 bases). Trimming stripped 6 bases from V and 6 bases from J, with 11 bases between. The CDR3 length is 13 residues. From germline, CDR1 is MNHEY and CDR2 SVGAGI. CDR3 sequence (DNA): TGTGCCAGCAGCATACTAGTGTCCGGGGAGCTGTTTTTT. This sequence encodes CASSILVSGELFF.

This clonotype was recorded once. Being off target in a library aimed at alpha chains, this beta chain has a size of little meaning. The chain recombines TRBV29-1 with TRBJ2-3; possible D gene TRBD2, 5 bases. The germline V gene has CDR1 SQVTM and CDR2 ANQGSEA. Trimming cost V 5 bases and J 5 bases, with 8 bases left between them. This CDR3 is built from 11 residues. The CDR3 sequence is CSVRSVDTQYF. The CDR3 DNA is TGCAGCGTTCGTAGCGTAGATACGCAGTATTTT.

Comments on this clonotype: This beta chain is a stray read from a library made for alpha chains; its abundance is not meaningful. The V call is TRBV7-9, the J call TRBJ1-1; D remains ambiguous. Trimming left V 1 base short and J 4 bases short, with 10 bases between. Germline loops: CDR1 SEHNR, CDR2 FQNEAQ (reference sequence). The CDR3 sequence is 14 residues long. The chain's CDR3 is CASSLVVGRTEAFF. The CDR3 region has the DNA TGTGCCAGCAGCTTAGTTGTCGGGCGCACTGAAGCTTTCTTT.

About this clonotype itself: Found in a library prepared for alpha chains, this beta chain is an off-target read, and its abundance has little meaning. The chain recombines TRBV5-1 with TRBJ2-5; D remains unclear. V was trimmed by 6 bases and J by 5 bases, leaving 8 bases between them. CDR1 SGHRS and CDR2 YFSETQ come from the germline V gene. The CDR3 has 11 amino acids. The CDR3 sequence is CASKLLETQYF. The CDR3 coding sequence is TGCGCCAGCAAGCTACTGGAGACCCAGTACTTC.

This clonotype was seen a handful of times. A library made for alpha chains picked up this beta chain off target, so its size means little. V usage is TRBV29-1 and J usage is TRBJ2-1; tentatively, D is TRBD1 (6 bases). Germline CDR1 is SQVTM and CDR2 is ANQGSEA. Trimming took 1 base from V and 7 from J, leaving 8 bases between them. This CDR3 spans 12 amino acids. The DNA of the CDR3 is TGCAGCGTTGAAGCACAGGGTAATGAGCAGTTCTTC. Translated, it gives CSVEAQGNEQFF.

On this clonotype itself: This beta chain appears as a stray read in a library generated for alpha chains; its size is not informative. The chain couples TRBV28 to TRBJ2-1; D is undetermined. The CDR3 is 14 residues long. CDR1 MDHEN and CDR2 SYDVKM come from the germline V gene. V was pared by 4 bases and J by 3 bases, with 10 bases between. The CDR3 is CASSSKGRYNEQFF. For the CDR3, the DNA is TGTGCCAGCAGTTCAAAAGGACGCTACAATGAGCAGTTCTTC.